This T cell receptor beta chain emerged from a study of a mutant IDH1 vaccine in newly diagnosed glioma. As to this clone: Antigen: not known.

The time point: week 47, end of study. Vaccine doses each comprised 300 ug of mutant IDH1 20-mer peptide, with topical imiquimod. The germline V gene has CDR1 MGHRA and CDR2 YSYEKL. The CDR3 is 16 residues long. Trimming cost V 2 bases and J 3 bases, with 15 bases left between them. The table came from immunoSEQ multiplex PCR; TCRdb's copy has only in-frame clones and leaves some out. The sample yields 10,000 to 14,000 clones, around 81% seen once. This clonotype originated in a man younger than 40 with glioma. The sample here was PBMCs, taken from a glioma patient whose treatment included an IDH1 peptide vaccine. J is TRBJ2-3 and V is TRBV4-1, with TRBD2 as a possible D gene (6 bases). The CDR3: CASSQFGSSETDTQYF. The CDR3 coding sequence is TGCGCCAGCAGCCAATTCGGGAGCTCTGAGACAGATACGCAGTATTTT.